The 25 T cell receptor beta chains below come from one sample, sequenced in a study of cytomegalovirus exposure and HLA in healthy donors. The PCR used 60 Vbeta and 13 Jbeta primers. TCRdb's table, derived via immunoSEQ multiplex PCR, lists solely in-frame clones and lacks some. Of under 200,000 clones listed, roughly 77% are singletons. Sequenced sample: PBMCs. These receptors came from a man in his thirties or forties in good health and CMV-seropositive.

The CDR3 nucleotides are TGTGCCAGCAGTGGAGCAACTAATGAAAAACTGTTTTTT. As protein: CASSGATNEKLFF. This chain connects TRBV28 to TRBJ1-4, with D uncertain. V dropped 5 bases and J dropped 0 bases, with 4 bases sitting between them. Germline assignment: CDR1 MDHEN and CDR2 SYDVKM. The CDR3 covers 13 residues.

The chain joins TRBV28 to TRBJ1-6; the D gene is possibly TRBD1 (6 bases). CDR1 is MDHEN and CDR2 is SYDVKM in the germline V gene. Between the trimmed V and J ends, which lost 5 bases and 7 bases, there was a span of 6 bases. This CDR3 is built from 12 residues. CDR3 coding DNA: TGTGCCAGCAGTCAGGGGAATTCACCCCTCCACTTT. Protein sequence: CASSQGNSPLHF.

This chain uses TRBV9 with TRBJ2-2; 9 bases line up with TRBD2. CDR3 length: 17 residues. Germline V gene sequence: CDR1 SGDLS, CDR2 YYNGEE. With V trimmed by 0 bases and J by 1 base, 4 bases remained unmatched. Here the CDR3 DNA reads TGTGCCAGCAGCGTAGGAGCGGGGGGTCTGAACACCGGGGAGCTGTTTTTT. It encodes CASSVGAGGLNTGELFF.

The chain recombines TRBV29-1 with TRBJ2-1; D is possibly TRBD2 (6 bases). V dropped 8 bases and J dropped 5 bases, with 19 bases sitting between them. The V gene's germline CDR1 is SQVTM and CDR2 ANQGSEA. The CDR3 consists of 14 residues. The CDR3 here is CSSRTGVRDNEQFF. CDR3 in DNA: TGCAGCTCCAGAACGGGGGTGAGGGACAATGAGCAGTTCTTC.

The chain joins TRBV7-2 to TRBJ1-1; no clear D. The ends were cut back, 8 bases at V and 1 base at J, with 8 bases in the middle. Germline CDR1 and CDR2: SGHTA and FQGNSA. This CDR3 has 12 amino acids. The CDR3 DNA reads TGTGCCAGCCTCCCAGGGAACACTGAAGCTTTCTTT. Protein sequence: CASLPGNTEAFF. The whole variable domain, remainder taken from reference TRBV7-2 and TRBJ1-1, is GAGVSQSPSNKVTEKGKDVELRCDPISGHTALYWYRQSLGQGLEFLIYFQGNSAPDKSGLPSDRFSAERTGGSVSTLTIQRTQQEDSAVYLCASLPGNTEAFFGQGTRLTVV.

The chain uses TRBV9 and TRBJ2-3, with D hard to call. Between the trimmed V and J ends, which lost 2 bases and 6 bases, there was a span of 7 bases. Germline CDR1 and CDR2: SGDLS and YYNGEE. This CDR3 is built from 12 residues. CDR3 residues: CASSVARDTQYF. CDR3 nucleotides: TGTGCCAGCAGCGTCGCTAGGGATACGCAGTATTTT. Together with reference TRBV9 and TRBJ2-3, the CDR3 gives the full variable domain: DSGVTQTPKHLITATGQRVTLRCSPRSGDLSVYWYQQSLDQGLQFLIQYYNGEERAKGNILERFSAQQFPDLHSELNLSSLELGDSALYFCASSVARDTQYFGPGTRLTVL.

The V and J genes are TRBV7-9 and TRBJ1-1; tentative D call: TRBD1 (5 bases). Looked up from germline, CDR1 is SEHNR and CDR2 is FQNEAQ (reference sequence). The CDR3 extends over 15 amino acids. V was clipped by 0 bases and J by 2 bases, with 10 bases between them. CDR3 DNA: TGTGCCAGCAGCTTAGCGCAGGGCCATAACACTGAAGCTTTCTTT. This gives the protein CASSLAQGHNTEAFF.

The V and J genes are TRBV7-9 and TRBJ2-3; D unclear. Looked up from germline, CDR1 is SEHNR and CDR2 is FQNEAQ (reference sequence). V was cut by 1 base and J by 6 bases, with 8 bases left in between. The length of the CDR3 is 13 residues. For the CDR3, the DNA is TGTGCCAGCAGCTTAGTTGTCGCGGATACGCAGTATTTT. Its translation is CASSLVVADTQYF.

The genes are TRBV5-1 and TRBJ2-5; 9 bases are a match to TRBD1. Germline V lookup: CDR1 SGHRS, CDR2 YFSETQ. There are 15 residues in the CDR3. The trim removed 3 bases at V and 5 bases at J, leaving 8 bases unmatched. CDR3 DNA: TGCGCCAGCAGCTATACCGGGACAGGGTACGAGACCCAGTACTTC. Its protein product is CASSYTGTGYETQYF.

The chain joins TRBV29-1 to TRBJ2-5; D unresolved. This CDR3 has 14 amino acids. V gave up 1 base and J gave up 5 bases, with 14 bases separating them. Germline-derived CDR1 and CDR2 are SQVTM and ANQGSEA. The CDR3 DNA sequence: TGCAGCGTTGAAGGCAAACTTGTCGTGGAGACCCAGTACTTC. Translation gives CSVEGKLVVETQYF.

This chain connects TRBV11-2 to TRBJ1-1; the D is unclear. Germline-derived CDR1 and CDR2 are SGHAT and FQNNGV. Trimming removed 5 bases from V and 1 base from J, with 11 bases in between. This CDR3 is built from 14 residues. CDR3 loop: CASSLGRGNTEAFF. The CDR3 DNA reads as TGTGCCAGCAGCCTAGGGCGGGGGAACACTGAAGCTTTCTTT.

The chain is built from TRBV7-6 and TRBJ1-1; D possibly corresponds to TRBD1 (5 bases). This CDR3 contains 14 residues. The V gene's germline CDR1 is SGHVS and CDR2 FNYEAQ. V gave up 5 bases and J gave up 1 base, with 11 bases separating them. Written as DNA, the CDR3 is TGTGCCAGCAGCCACCATGACAGGAACACTGAAGCTTTCTTT. The encoded protein is CASSHHDRNTEAFF.

This chain connects TRBV10-3 to TRBJ2-5; D perhaps matches TRBD1 (5 bases). V lost 10 bases and J lost 5, with 14 bases in between. This CDR3 is built from 12 residues. The germline CDR1 and CDR2 sequences are ENHRY and SYGVKD. The CDR3 loop reads CATTPGRETQYF. CDR3 nucleotide sequence: TGTGCCACCACCCCAGGGCGGGAGACCCAGTACTTC.

The gene calls are TRBV6-5 and TRBJ2-1; TRBD2 matches at 7 bases. The CDR3 length is 13 residues. V lost 2 bases to trimming and J lost 7 bases; unmatched junction nucleotides: 2. Germline V gene lookup returns CDR1 MNHEY and CDR2 SVGAGI. The CDR3 here is CASSYGGVNEQFF. CDR3 bases: TGTGCCAGCAGTTACGGGGGGGTGAATGAGCAGTTCTTC.

V is TRBV5-1 and J is TRBJ2-5, with a possible D match to TRBD2 (6 bases). This CDR3 region has 14 residues. Trimming cost V 4 bases and J 1 base, with 11 bases left between them. CDR1 is SGHRS, CDR2 YFSETQ, per germline. The CDR3: CASSLGDFQETQYF. The CDR3 DNA reads TGCGCCAGCAGCCTGGGGGACTTCCAAGAGACCCAGTACTTC.

This sequence joins TRBV7-9 and TRBJ1-6; D ambiguous. The CDR3 has 18 amino acids. Germline V gene lookup returns CDR1 SEHNR and CDR2 FQNEAQ (reference sequence). V lost 1 base to trimming and J lost 5 bases, with 18 bases between them. The CDR3 DNA follows: TGTGCCAGCAGCTTAGGTTTCCACGGCTGGCAGGATAATTCACCCCTCCACTTT. It yields the protein CASSLGFHGWQDNSPLHF.

The rearrangement uses TRBV28 and TRBJ2-1; D is uncertain. The CDR3 spans 14 residues. CDR1 MDHEN and CDR2 SYDVKM come from the germline V gene. The ends were cut back, 4 bases at V and 0 bases at J, with 7 bases in the middle. CDR3 nucleotide sequence: TGTGCCAGCAGTTCCGTTCCCTCCTACAATGAGCAGTTCTTC. It translates to CASSSVPSYNEQFF.

This clone was seen once. The chain's CDR3 is CSVDRVPEAFF. The DNA for the CDR3 is TGCAGCGTGGACAGGGTTCCTGAAGCTTTCTTT. The genes are TRBV29-1 and TRBJ1-1; 8 nucleotides match TRBD1. Germline trimming cut 6 bases from V and 6 bases from J; bases unmatched to any gene: 3. CDR1 is SQVTM and CDR2 is ANQGSEA in the germline V gene. The CDR3 is 11 residues long.

The chain employs TRBV5-4 and TRBJ2-7; 8 nucleotides align to TRBD2. Trimming took 4 bases from V and 3 from J; bases not matched to a gene: 6. The CDR3 contains 14 residues. CDR1 is SGHNT and CDR2 is YYREEE in the germline V gene (reference sequence). The CDR3 protein is CASSAAGGYYEQYF. In nucleotides, the CDR3 is TGTGCCAGCAGCGCTGCGGGGGGTTACTACGAGCAGTACTTC. Full variable domain (remainder filled in from reference TRBV5-4 and TRBJ2-7): ETGVTQSPTHLIKTRGQQVTLRCSSQSGHNTVSWYQQALGQGPQFIFQYYREEENGRGNFPPRFSGLQFPNYSSELNVNALELDDSALYLCASSAAGGYYEQYFGPGTRLTVT.

The V gene is TRBV14, the J gene TRBJ2-1; maybe TRBD2 (5 bases). V was shortened by 1 base and J by 4 bases, with 17 bases between the two germline ends. CDR1 is SGHDN and CDR2 is FVKESK in the germline V gene. This CDR3 spans 17 amino acids. Here the CDR3 DNA reads TGTGCCAGCAGCCAAGGTTTCGGGGAGATGCGATACAATGAGCAGTTCTTC. Its translation is CASSQGFGEMRYNEQFF.

The chain joins TRBV5-1 to TRBJ2-3, with D perhaps matching TRBD1 (5 bases). The CDR3 sequence is 14 residues long. The V end was cut by 4 bases, the J end by 1 base, with 10 bases between. Per germline, CDR1 SGHRS and CDR2 YFSETQ. In DNA form, the CDR3 reads TGCGCCAGCAGCCAAGAGACAGGCACAGATACGCAGTATTTT. It codes for CASSQETGTDTQYF.

This chain's CDR3 is CASSLSLAGEETQYF. For the CDR3, the DNA is TGTGCCAGCAGCTTAAGCCTAGCGGGTGAAGAGACCCAGTACTTC. The rearrangement joins TRBV7-2 to TRBJ2-5, with 8 bases fitting TRBD2. Germline CDR1 and CDR2: SGHTA and FQGNSA. V was clipped by 2 bases and J by 3 bases; unmatched bases: 5. There are 15 residues in the CDR3.

The chain uses TRBV7-3 and TRBJ1-1; possibly TRBD1 for D (5 bases). V lost 5 bases, J lost 1 base, and 8 bases lay in between. The CDR3 totals 13 residues. CDR1 is SGHTA and CDR2 is FQGTGA in the germline V gene. CDR3 DNA sequence: TGTGCCAGCAGCCCGACAGAGAACACTGAAGCTTTCTTT. Encoded protein: CASSPTENTEAFF. Full variable domain (rest looked up from reference TRBV7-3 and TRBJ1-1): GAGVSQTPSNKVTEKGKYVELRCDPISGHTALYWYRQSLGQGPEFLIYFQGTGAADDSGLPNDRFFAVRPEGSVSTLKIQRTERGDSAVYLCASSPTENTEAFFGQGTRLTVV.

This clone was found a few times. This chain uses TRBV27 with TRBJ2-1; TRBD2 matches 10 bases. The CDR3 sequence is 15 residues long. V shed 5 bases and J 4 bases; nucleotides not matched to a gene: 5. Germline-derived CDR1 and CDR2 are MNHEY and SMNVEV (reference sequence). The CDR3 nucleotides are TGTGCCAGCAGTCGTACTAGCGGGGTTTACAATGAGCAGTTCTTC. Translating gives CASSRTSGVYNEQFF.

The J gene is TRBJ2-3, the V gene TRBV11-1; D gene ambiguous. The CDR3 has 12 residues. The germline V and J ends were trimmed by 5 bases and 1 base, with 4 bases remaining between them. CDR1 SGHAT and CDR2 FQDESV come from the germline V gene (reference sequence). This CDR3 is CASSLRTDTQYF. CDR3 coding DNA: TGTGCCAGCAGCCTTCGCACAGATACGCAGTATTTT. The full variable domain, in which reference TRBV11-1 and TRBJ2-3 provide the parts outside the CDR3, is EAEVAQSPRYKITEKSQAVAFWCDPISGHATLYWYRQILGQGPELLVQFQDESVVDDSQLPKDRFSAERLKGVDSTLKIQPAELGDSAMYLCASSLRTDTQYFGPGTRLTVL.